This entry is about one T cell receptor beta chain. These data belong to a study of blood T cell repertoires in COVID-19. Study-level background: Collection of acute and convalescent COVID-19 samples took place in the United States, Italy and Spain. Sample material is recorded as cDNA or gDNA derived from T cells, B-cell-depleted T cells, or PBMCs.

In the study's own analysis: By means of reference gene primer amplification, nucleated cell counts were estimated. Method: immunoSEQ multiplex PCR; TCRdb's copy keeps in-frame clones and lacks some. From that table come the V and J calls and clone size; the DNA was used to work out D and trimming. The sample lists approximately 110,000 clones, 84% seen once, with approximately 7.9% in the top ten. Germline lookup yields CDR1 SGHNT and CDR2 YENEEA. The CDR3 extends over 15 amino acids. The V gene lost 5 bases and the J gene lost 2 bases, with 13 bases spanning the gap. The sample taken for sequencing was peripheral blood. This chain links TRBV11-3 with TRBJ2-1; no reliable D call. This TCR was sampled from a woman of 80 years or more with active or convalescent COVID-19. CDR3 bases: TGTGCCAGCAGCCCCCAGCGTACGGCCTACAATGAGCAGTTCTTC. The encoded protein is CASSPQRTAYNEQFF.